These 30 T cell receptor beta chains came from one sample sequenced in a study of lymphopenia after photon versus proton radiotherapy (dated 2019 in TCRdb). The library was produced with the immunoSEQ multiplex PCR assay. What TCRdb holds here is the immuneACCESS table cut down to in-frame rearrangements. Part of the clones is not present; checked against another copy, under half of the missing clones reflect an unresolved V gene, and the others are unexplained. The sample has around 29,000 clones on record, nearly 85% of them singletons. The ten largest clones represent more than 14% of the sample. The starting material was peripheral blood, obtained from a patient treated with proton-based radiotherapy. All receptors derive from a woman aged 70-85 years with pancreatic cancer.

The chain is built from TRBV11-2 and TRBJ1-2, with D hard to call. This CDR3 is 13 amino acids long. CDR1 is SGHAT and CDR2 is FQNNGV in the germline V gene. V was shortened by 10 bases and J by 0 bases, with 12 bases between the two germline ends. CDR3 DNA sequence: TGTGCCACCTCCCCGACACCTAACTATGGCTACACCTTC. Its protein product is CATSPTPNYGYTF.

The chain couples TRBV19 to TRBJ2-7; D is tentatively TRBD1 or TRBD2 (6 bases each). V was clipped by 4 bases and J by 0 bases, with 19 bases between them. CDR3 length: 17 residues. Looked up from germline, CDR1 is LNHDA and CDR2 is SQIVND (reference sequence). The CDR3 region is CASSRGARDGGSYEQYF. As DNA, the CDR3 is TGTGCCAGTAGTAGGGGGGCCCGGGACGGAGGCTCCTACGAGCAGTACTTC.

This clone was seen only once. This rearrangement joins TRBV19 to TRBJ1-1; a possible D gene is TRBD1 (5 bases). This CDR3 comprises 14 residues. The germline V gene encodes CDR1 LNHDA and CDR2 SQIVND (reference sequence). V was shortened by 8 bases and J by 6 bases, with 19 bases between the two germline ends. The CDR3 spells CASSKPGVFPEAFF. CDR3 DNA: TGTGCCAGTTCTAAACCGGGGGTGTTTCCTGAAGCTTTCTTT.

The chain couples TRBV29-1 to TRBJ1-5; TRBD1 might be the D (6 bases). Looked up from germline, CDR1 is SQVTM and CDR2 is ANQGSEA. CDR3 length equals 12 residues. Trimming removed 4 bases from V and 6 bases from J, with 10 bases in between. The DNA of the CDR3 is TGCAGCGTTGGTGTACAGGGTCAGCCCCAGCATTTT. The encoded protein is CSVGVQGQPQHF.

The V call is TRBV4-3, the J call TRBJ2-3; a possible D gene is TRBD1 (5 bases). Germline CDR1 and CDR2: LGHNA and YSLEER. V lost 0 bases to trimming and J lost 1 base, with 11 bases between them. This CDR3 contains 16 residues. The CDR3 is CASSQDAVGGTDTQYF. CDR3 coding DNA: TGCGCCAGCAGCCAAGACGCGGTAGGGGGCACAGATACGCAGTATTTT.

The count of this clone is one. Here the CDR3 DNA reads TGTGCCAGCCAGACAACCACCTACACAGCCAAAAACATTCAGTACTTC. Its translation is CASQTTTYTAKNIQYF. V and J are TRBV28 and TRBJ2-4; D remains unclear. The CDR3 consists of 16 residues. Per germline, CDR1 MDHEN and CDR2 SYDVKM. Trimming removed 8 bases at V and 0 bases at J, with 17 bases between.

V and J are TRBV5-1 and TRBJ2-7, with TRBD1 matching over 7 bases. The junction had 3 bases not matched to a gene; V was cut back by 3 bases and J by 0 bases. From germline, CDR1 is SGHRS and CDR2 YFSETQ. This CDR3 has 14 amino acids. In DNA form, the CDR3 reads TGCGCCAGCAGCTCGGACAGGCCCTCCTACGAGCAGTACTTC. Amino acid sequence: CASSSDRPSYEQYF.

This clone was observed once. This chain uses TRBV28 with TRBJ1-6; D gene unclear. The CDR3 is made up of 11 amino acids. The V end lost 2 bases, the J end lost 7 bases, and 0 bases lay between the germline ends. Germline CDR1 and CDR2: MDHEN and SYDVKM. The CDR3 nucleotides are TGTGCCAGCAGTTTAAATTCACCCCTCCACTTT. It yields the protein CASSLNSPLHF.

The sample holds one count of this clone. The rearrangement joins TRBV5-1 to TRBJ2-7; 14 bases line up with TRBD2. CDR1 and CDR2 from the germline V gene are SGHRS and YFSETQ. Unmatched junction bases numbered 13, after V lost 2 bases and J lost 3 bases. The CDR3 is 19 residues long. The chain's CDR3 is CASSFGSGLAGGGHYEQYF. The DNA for the CDR3 is TGCGCCAGCAGCTTCGGCAGCGGACTAGCGGGAGGAGGGCACTACGAGCAGTACTTC.

Remarks on this clone: The sample contains more than one DNA sequence encoding this CDR3. The rearrangement uses TRBV7-3 and TRBJ2-7; TRBD1 or TRBD2 may be the D gene (7 bases each). The CDR3 is 16 residues long. CDR1 is SGHTA and CDR2 is FQGTGA in the germline V gene. The germline V and J ends were trimmed by 0 bases and 4 bases, with 16 bases remaining between them. The CDR3 coding sequence is TGTGCCAGCAGCTTAACGCCCACCCAGGGGGGGTACGAGCAGTACTTC. It yields the protein CASSLTPTQGGYEQYF.

The chain uses TRBV11-3 and TRBJ2-5; no reliable D call. The J call may be wrong; the DNA end is better matched by TRBJ2-7. CDR3 length equals 15 residues. The germline V gene has CDR1 SGHNT and CDR2 YENEEA. This CDR3 reads CASSLVHDSSYEQYF. As DNA, the CDR3 is TGTGCCAGCAGCTTAGTCCACGACTCATCCTACGAGCAGTACTTC.

Here the CDR3 DNA reads TGTGCCAGCAGCCCGGGGACTAGCGGGATTAAGGGCACAGATACGCAGTATTTT. It encodes CASSPGTSGIKGTDTQYF. V and J are TRBV11-3 and TRBJ2-3, with 13 bases aligning to TRBD2. Germline V gene lookup returns CDR1 SGHNT and CDR2 YENEEA. J was trimmed by 1 base and V by 5 bases; bases with no gene match: 9. This CDR3 has 18 residues.

This clone turned up a few times. V and J are TRBV4-3 and TRBJ1-2; 9 bases agree with TRBD1. CDR3 length: 15 amino acids. V lost 0 bases to trimming and J lost 5 bases; unmatched junction nucleotides: 4. Germline values: CDR1 LGHNA, CDR2 YSLEER. In DNA, the CDR3 is TGCGCCAGCAGCCAAGACGTCGGGACAGGGTATGGCTACACCTTC. Amino acid sequence: CASSQDVGTGYGYTF.

The rearrangement joins TRBV27 to TRBJ2-4; possible D gene TRBD1, 7 bases. V lost 4 bases and J lost 0, with 13 bases in between. This CDR3 has 16 amino acids. The germline gives CDR1 MNHEY, CDR2 SMNVEV (reference sequence). CDR3 DNA: TGTGCCAGCAGTTCCCCAGGGGGGATAGCCAAAAACATTCAGTACTTC. This gives the protein CASSSPGGIAKNIQYF.

The V and J genes are TRBV28 and TRBJ2-7, with D maybe TRBD2 (5 bases). Trimming took 3 bases from V and 3 from J, leaving 21 bases between them. The CDR3 covers 17 residues. The germline V gene has CDR1 MDHEN and CDR2 SYDVKM. CDR3 nucleotide sequence: TGTGCCAGCAGTTTGTCGAGTCTCACTAGATCTTACTACGAGCAGTACTTC. Translation: CASSLSSLTRSYYEQYF.

V and J are TRBV7-8 and TRBJ1-5, with D hard to call. This CDR3 contains 16 residues. V lost 1 base and J lost 1, with 11 bases in between. Germline lookup yields CDR1 SGHVS and CDR2 FQNEAQ. The CDR3 spells CASSLDIVASNQPQHF. The CDR3 bases are TGTGCCAGCAGCTTAGATATCGTGGCCAGCAATCAGCCCCAGCATTTT.

The chain has TRBV6-5 and TRBJ2-5; D is possibly TRBD2 (7 bases). Per the germline V gene, CDR1 is MNHEY and CDR2 is SVGAGI. V was cut by 6 bases and J by 5 bases, with 13 bases left in between. This CDR3 spans 13 amino acids. CDR3 loop: CASRKGGLETQYF. In nucleotides, the CDR3 is TGTGCCAGCAGAAAGGGGGGGCTCGAGACCCAGTACTTC.

This chain connects TRBV7-2 to TRBJ1-2; D is possibly TRBD1 (6 bases). In germline, CDR1 is SGHTA, CDR2 FQGNSA. The CDR3 consists of 15 residues. Trimming pared 4 bases from V and 6 bases from J, leaving 18 bases between. The CDR3 reads CASSSRGLGHDGYTF. The CDR3 nucleotides are TGTGCCAGCAGCTCCCGGGGGCTGGGACATGATGGCTACACCTTC.

The rearrangement uses TRBV2 and TRBJ1-2; no reliable D call. V dropped 7 bases and J dropped 10 bases, with 19 bases sitting between them. This CDR3 comprises 13 residues. CDR1 is SNHLY and CDR2 is FYNNEI in the germline V gene. The CDR3, as DNA: TGTGCCAGCACTCCGGGCCCCGTTTTTCCCTACACCTTC. It yields the protein CASTPGPVFPYTF. Full variable domain (missing parts from reference TRBV2 and TRBJ1-2): EPEVTQTPSHQVTQMGQEVILRCVPISNHLYFYWYRQILGQKVEFLVSFYNNEISEKSEIFDDQFSVERPDGSNFTLKIRSTKLEDSAMYFCASTPGPVFPYTFGSGTRLTVV.

The rearrangement links TRBV2 to TRBJ2-5, with D unclear. The germline V gene has CDR1 SNHLY and CDR2 FYNNEI. The CDR3 consists of 15 residues. V was shortened by 6 bases and J by 7 bases, with 21 bases between the two germline ends. CDR3 nucleotide sequence: TGTGCCAGCAGACAACCCTTAAGGCAGATAGGGACCCAGTACTTC. It translates to CASRQPLRQIGTQYF.

The chain employs TRBV5-1 and TRBJ2-1; TRBD1 matches at 7 bases. Germline assignment: CDR1 SGHRS and CDR2 YFSETQ. The CDR3 spans 14 residues. V lost 4 bases to trimming and J lost 4 bases; unmatched junction nucleotides: 5. The CDR3 protein is CASSEQGMYNEQFF. The CDR3 DNA sequence: TGCGCCAGCAGCGAACAGGGGATGTACAATGAGCAGTTCTTC. The full variable domain, with the rest looked up from reference TRBV5-1 and TRBJ2-1, is KAGVTQTPRYLIKTRGQQVTLSCSPISGHRSVSWYQQTPGQGLQFLFEYFSETQRNKGNFPGRFSGRQFSNSRSEMNVSTLELGDSALYLCASSEQGMYNEQFFGPGTRLTVL.

The CDR3 spells CASSGRTYQETQYF. The CDR3 coding sequence is TGTGCCAGTTCTGGACGGACGTACCAAGAGACCCAGTACTTC. The J gene is TRBJ2-5, the V gene TRBV19; no clear D. The CDR3 loop spans 14 amino acids. The V end lost 8 bases, the J end lost 0 bases, and 13 bases lay between the germline ends. CDR1 is LNHDA and CDR2 is SQIVND in the germline V gene (reference sequence).

V and J are TRBV18 and TRBJ1-3; D gene ambiguous. Looked up from germline, CDR1 is KGHSH and CDR2 is LQKENI. V gave up 6 bases and J gave up 4 bases, with 10 bases separating them. The CDR3 runs 13 residues. In DNA form, the CDR3 reads TGTGCCAGCTCCTTCGGAGGGGGAAACACCATATATTTT. This encodes CASSFGGGNTIYF.

The gene calls are TRBV18 and TRBJ1-2; 8 positions agree with TRBD1. The junction had 7 bases not matched to a gene; V was cut back by 0 bases and J by 7 bases. CDR3 length equals 15 residues. The germline V gene encodes CDR1 KGHSH and CDR2 LQKENI. The CDR3 nucleotides read TGTGCCAGCTCACCACCGTGGCAGGGGGCGGCTGGCTACACCTTC. As protein: CASSPPWQGAAGYTF.

The rearrangement links TRBV7-2 to TRBJ1-6; unclear D gene. Trimming pared 0 bases from V and 4 bases from J, leaving 7 bases between. The CDR3 spans 15 residues. Germline CDR1 SGHTA, CDR2 FQGNSA. As DNA, the CDR3 is TGTGCCAGCAGCTTAGCGGCTAGTTATAATTCACCCCTCCACTTT. It is translated as CASSLAASYNSPLHF.

This clone was seen only a few times. The rearrangement joins TRBV5-5 to TRBJ2-3; perhaps D is TRBD1 or TRBD2 (5 bases each). The CDR3 is made up of 14 amino acids. Germline values: CDR1 SGHKS, CDR2 YYEKEE (reference sequence). With 0 bases removed from V and 6 bases from J, the gap between germline ends came to 11 bases. The CDR3 nucleotides are TGTGCCAGCAGCTTGGAGTGGGGGACGGATACGCAGTATTTT. Its protein is CASSLEWGTDTQYF.

V gene TRBV28 combines with J gene TRBJ2-3; tentative D call: TRBD2 (6 bases). The V gene's germline CDR1 is MDHEN and CDR2 SYDVKM. Trimming took off 4 bases at V and 10 bases at J, with 18 bases between the two ends. The CDR3 has 14 residues. CDR3 amino acids: CASSSTSSSTAQYF. Here the CDR3 DNA reads TGTGCCAGCAGTTCGACTAGTAGCTCCACGGCGCAGTATTTT. The whole variable domain, remainder taken from reference TRBV28 and TRBJ2-3, is DVKVTQSSRYLVKRTGEKVFLECVQDMDHENMFWYRQDPGLGLRLIYFSYDVKMKEKGDIPEGYSVSREKKERFSLILESASTNQTSMYLCASSSTSSSTAQYFGPGTRLTVL.

The rearrangement joins TRBV19 to TRBJ2-3; 9 bases are shared with TRBD1. With V trimmed by 9 bases and J by 4 bases, 11 bases remained unmatched. The germline CDR1 and CDR2 sequences are LNHDA and SQIVND (reference sequence). The CDR3 extends over 15 amino acids. The CDR3 here is CASTPQGAGSDTQYF. CDR3 bases: TGTGCCAGCACACCACAGGGGGCCGGGTCAGATACGCAGTATTTT.

As to this clone: Other nucleotide sequences from this sample produce the same CDR3. The CDR3 sequence: CASSLGAYNSPLHF. The CDR3, as DNA: TGTGCCAGCAGTTTGGGAGCTTATAATTCACCCCTCCACTTT. The chain carries TRBV27 and TRBJ1-6; D not certain. This CDR3 contains 14 residues. The V gene lost 3 bases and the J gene lost 4 bases, with 7 bases spanning the gap. Germline CDR1 MNHEY, CDR2 SMNVEV (reference sequence).

V usage is TRBV5-1 and J usage is TRBJ1-3, with no clear D. This CDR3 is 15 amino acids long. V was clipped by 0 bases and J by 0 bases, with 7 bases between them. From germline, CDR1 is SGHRS and CDR2 YFSETQ. The DNA for the CDR3 is TGCGCCAGCAGCTTGGTCCCACTCTCTGGAAACACCATATATTTT. Its protein product is CASSLVPLSGNTIYF.